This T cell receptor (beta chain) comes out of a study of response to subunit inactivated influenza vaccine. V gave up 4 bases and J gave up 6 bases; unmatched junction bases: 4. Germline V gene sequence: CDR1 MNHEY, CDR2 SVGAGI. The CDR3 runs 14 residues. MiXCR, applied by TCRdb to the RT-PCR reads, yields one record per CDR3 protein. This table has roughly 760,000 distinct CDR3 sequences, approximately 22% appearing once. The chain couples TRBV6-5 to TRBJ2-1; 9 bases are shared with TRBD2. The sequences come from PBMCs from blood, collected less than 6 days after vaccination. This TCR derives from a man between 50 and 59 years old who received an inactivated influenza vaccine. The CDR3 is CASSLAGVINEQFF. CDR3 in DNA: TGTGCCAGCAGTTTAGCGGGAGTAATCAATGAGCAGTTCTTC.